This TCR beta chain stems from a study of a mutant IDH1 vaccine in newly diagnosed glioma. Study-wide background: The sex distribution of treated patients was about 60% male and about 38% female, with a mean age of roughly 40 years. Beforehand, treatment had been radiotherapy, temozolomide, or both; the majority received both. Study-wide results and caveats: Approximately 95% of patients showed vaccine-induced immune responses across multiple MHC alleles. Pseudoprogression seemed unrelated to changes in top peripheral T cell clonotypes.

The CDR3 runs 18 residues. Germline V gives CDR1 MNHNS, CDR2 SASEGT. V shed 3 bases and J 1 base; nucleotides not matched to a gene: 9. Documented time point: week 35, safety follow-up. Every vaccine dose comprised 300 ug of mutant IDH1 20-mer peptide plus topical imiquimod. The assay was immunoSEQ multiplex PCR, and TCRdb's table has in-frame clones only and misses some. Of 30,000 to 40,000 clones listed, approximately 78% are singletons. On this clone itself: Its antigen is still unknown.

The source of this sequence is a woman aged 18-30 years with glioma. The specimen comprised PBMCs, sampled from a glioma patient whose treatment included an IDH1 peptide vaccine. The V gene is TRBV6-1, the J gene TRBJ1-2; 12 nucleotides match TRBD1. The CDR3 nucleotides read TGTGCCAGCAGTGACCCCCGGGACAGGGGGCTGTATAACTATGGCTACACCTTC. It encodes CASSDPRDRGLYNYGYTF.